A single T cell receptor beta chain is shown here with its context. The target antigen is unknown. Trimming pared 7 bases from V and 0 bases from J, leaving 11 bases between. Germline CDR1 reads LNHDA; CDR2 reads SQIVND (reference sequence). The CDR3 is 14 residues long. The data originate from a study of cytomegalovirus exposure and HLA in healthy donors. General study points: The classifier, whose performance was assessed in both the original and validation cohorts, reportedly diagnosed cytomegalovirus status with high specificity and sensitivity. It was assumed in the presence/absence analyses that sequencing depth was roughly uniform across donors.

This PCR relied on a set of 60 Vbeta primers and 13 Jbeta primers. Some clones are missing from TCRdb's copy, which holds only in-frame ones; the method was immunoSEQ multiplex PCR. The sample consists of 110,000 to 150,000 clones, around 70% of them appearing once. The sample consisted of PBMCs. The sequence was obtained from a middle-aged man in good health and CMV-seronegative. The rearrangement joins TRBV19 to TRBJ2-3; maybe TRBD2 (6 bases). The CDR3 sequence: CASNEGLSTDTQYF. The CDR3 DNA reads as TGTGCCAGTAATGAGGGACTTAGCACAGATACGCAGTATTTT.